The clone carrying this TCR beta chain occurred many times. Antigen unknown. The data derive from a study of T cells in Graves' hyperthyroidism and ophthalmopathy. Study-level points and caveats: Stable hyperthyroidism and ophthalmopathy were separated using 13 V-J signatures. For ophthalmopathy, model prediction preceded onset by a median roughly 6.3 months. Within blood appeared most thyroid clonotypes that had expanded above 0.001.

Patients with uncontrolled infections, other autoimmune diseases, pregnancy or lactation were excluded. V shed 5 bases and J 4 bases; nucleotides not matched to a gene: 2. The CDR3 has 12 residues. RNA transcripts were the template for amplifying TCR beta CDR3 regions. First-round RT-PCR with HTBI primers amplified the TCR CDR3 region. TCRdb recomputed calls from the multiplex PCR reads with MiXCR, one row per CDR3 protein. This table holds more than 500,000 distinct CDR3 sequences, 40% to 50% found once. The specimen was peripheral blood or thyroid tissue (not recorded which). The chain uses TRBV12-3 or TRBV12-4 and TRBJ2-7; 7 nucleotides align to TRBD1. The clonotype was recovered from an adult woman with Graves' disease, either hyperthyroidism or ophthalmopathy (not recorded which). The CDR3 bases are TGTGCCAGCAGTATACAGGGGTACGAGCAGTACTTC. Encoded protein: CASSIQGYEQYF.